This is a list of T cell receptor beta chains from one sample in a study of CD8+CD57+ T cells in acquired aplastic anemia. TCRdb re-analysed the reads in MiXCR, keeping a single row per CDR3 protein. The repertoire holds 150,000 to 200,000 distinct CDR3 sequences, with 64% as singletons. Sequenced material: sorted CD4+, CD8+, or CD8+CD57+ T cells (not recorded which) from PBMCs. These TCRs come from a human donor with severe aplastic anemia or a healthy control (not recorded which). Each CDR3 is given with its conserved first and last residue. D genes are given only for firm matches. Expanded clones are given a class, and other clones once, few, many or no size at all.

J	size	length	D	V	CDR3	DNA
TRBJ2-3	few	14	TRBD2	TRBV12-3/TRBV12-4	CASSLGGSTDTQYF	TGTGCCAGCAGTTTGGGGGGGAGCACAGATACGCAGTATTTT
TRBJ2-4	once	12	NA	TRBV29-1	CSVEVGGNIQYF	TGCAGCGTTGAGGTAGGAGGGAACATTCAGTACTTC
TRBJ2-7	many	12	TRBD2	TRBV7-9	CASRREGRELYF	TGTGCCAGCAGGCGCGAGGGGCGGGAGTTGTACTTC
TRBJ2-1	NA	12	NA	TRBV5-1	CASSLVGGLQFF	TGCGCCAGCAGCTTGGTTGGGGGGCTGCAGTTCTTC
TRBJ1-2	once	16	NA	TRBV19	CASSIPRQENNYCYTF	TGTGCCAGTAGTATCCCCCGACAGGAGAATAACTATTGCTACACCTTC
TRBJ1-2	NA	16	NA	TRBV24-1	CATSDPDRTTLDGYTF	TGTGCCACCAGTGACCCGGACCGCACAACACTGGATGGCTACACCTTC
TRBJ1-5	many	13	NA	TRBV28	CAHSLGLGQPQHF	TGTGCCCACAGTTTAGGACTAGGTCAGCCCCAGCATTTT
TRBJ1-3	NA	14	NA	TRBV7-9	CASRADTSGNTIYF	TGTGCCAGCAGGGCGGATACCTCTGGAAACACCATATATTTT
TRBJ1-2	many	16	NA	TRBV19	CASSIAGMTSLYGYTF	TGTGCCAGTAGTATAGCGGGGATGACTTCGCTCTATGGCTACACCTTC
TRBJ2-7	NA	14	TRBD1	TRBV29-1	CSVITLQGSNEQYF	TGCAGCGTGATAACTTTACAGGGGAGCAACGAGCAGTACTTC
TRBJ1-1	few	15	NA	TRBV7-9	CASRFYRERSTEAFF	TGTGCCAGCAGGTTCTACAGGGAAAGGAGCACTGAAGCTTTCTTT